This record concerns one TCR beta chain sequence. This sample is part of a study of blood T cell repertoires in COVID-19. Here immunoSEQ multiplex PCR was the method, and the copy in TCRdb shows in-frame clones only, minus some. The table lists about 290,000 clones, just under 90% of them singletons. The sequenced sample consisted of peripheral blood. The source of this sequence is a woman in her twenties or thirties with COVID-19, enrolled during active disease.

CDR3 amino acids: CASNLRGGRTDTQYF. In DNA, the CDR3 is TGTGCCAGCAATTTACGGGGGGGCAGGACAGATACGCAGTATTTT. V gene TRBV6-5 combines with J gene TRBJ2-3; 8 bases fit TRBD2. CDR1 is MNHEY, CDR2 SVGAGI, per germline. The ends lost 7 bases at V and 3 bases at J; junction bases unmatched: 9. The CDR3 totals 15 residues.